The present T cell receptor (beta chain) was sequenced within a study of PD-1 blockade in classical Hodgkin lymphoma. Method: immunoSEQ multiplex PCR; TCRdb's copy keeps in-frame clones and lacks some. The table shows around 23,000 clones, with around three quarters occurring only once. Every patient had relapsed following autologous stem cell transplantation, and cohorts differed in brentuximab vedotin exposure. Study conclusions and caveats: Prior to therapy, complete responders displayed diversity much like that of newly diagnosed patients. Newly diagnosed patients were said to have less baseline TCR diversity than healthy donors did. Patients starting nivolumab under 1 year after ASCT were excluded.

This clone was detected only a few times. Antigen: not known. CDR3 length equals 13 residues. Trimming removed 7 bases at V and 7 bases at J, with 16 bases between. CDR1 is MRHNA, CDR2 SNTAGT, per germline. The sample was peripheral blood mononuclear cells (PBMCs), taken before the second cycle of nivolumab. This sequence was found in a human donor with classical Hodgkin lymphoma. The chain links TRBV6-4 to TRBJ1-2; no definite D call. The CDR3 sequence: CASTPLATAGYTF. The CDR3 region has the DNA TGTGCCAGCACCCCACTCGCCACGGCTGGCTACACCTTC.